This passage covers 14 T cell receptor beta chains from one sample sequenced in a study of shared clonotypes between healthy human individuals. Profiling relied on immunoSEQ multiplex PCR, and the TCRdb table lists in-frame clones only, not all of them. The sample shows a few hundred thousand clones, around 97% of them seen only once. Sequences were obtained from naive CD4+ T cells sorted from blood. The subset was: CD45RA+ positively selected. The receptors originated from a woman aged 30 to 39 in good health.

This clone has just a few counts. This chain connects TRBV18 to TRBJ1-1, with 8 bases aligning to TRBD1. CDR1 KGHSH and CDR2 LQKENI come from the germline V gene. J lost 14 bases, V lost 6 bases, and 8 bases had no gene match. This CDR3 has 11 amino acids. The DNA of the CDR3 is TGTGCCAGCTCTCCCGGACAGGGTTGGTTCTTT. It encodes CASSPGQGWFF.

This CDR3 is CASSRRGGTNEKLFF. The CDR3 nucleotides read TGTGCCAGCAGCCGGAGGGGGGGTACTAATGAAAAACTGTTTTTT. J is TRBJ1-4 and V is TRBV7-7, with D tentatively TRBD1 (6 bases). Trimming removed 5 bases at V and 2 bases at J, with 12 bases between. This CDR3 has 15 amino acids. Per the germline V gene, CDR1 is SSHAT and CDR2 is FNYEAQ (reference sequence).

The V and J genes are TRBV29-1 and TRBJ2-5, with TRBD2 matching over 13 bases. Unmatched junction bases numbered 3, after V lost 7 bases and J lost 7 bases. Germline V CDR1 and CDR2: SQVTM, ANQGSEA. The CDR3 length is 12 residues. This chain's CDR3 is CSGTSGRGTQYF. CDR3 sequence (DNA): TGCAGCGGGACTAGCGGGAGAGGGACCCAGTACTTC.

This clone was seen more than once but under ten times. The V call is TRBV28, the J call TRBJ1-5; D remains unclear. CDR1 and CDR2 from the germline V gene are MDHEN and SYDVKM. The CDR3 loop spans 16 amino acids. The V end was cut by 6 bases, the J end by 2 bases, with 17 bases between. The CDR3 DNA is TGTGCCAGCAGCCGTATCGGTGGAATGGGCAATCAGCCCCAGCATTTT. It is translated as CASSRIGGMGNQPQHF.

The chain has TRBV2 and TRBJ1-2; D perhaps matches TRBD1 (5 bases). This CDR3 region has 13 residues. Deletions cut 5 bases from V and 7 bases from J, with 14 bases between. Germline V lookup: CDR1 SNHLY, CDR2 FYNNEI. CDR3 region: CASSTLEGAGYTF. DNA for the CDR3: TGTGCCAGCAGTACCCTCGAAGGGGCTGGCTACACCTTC.

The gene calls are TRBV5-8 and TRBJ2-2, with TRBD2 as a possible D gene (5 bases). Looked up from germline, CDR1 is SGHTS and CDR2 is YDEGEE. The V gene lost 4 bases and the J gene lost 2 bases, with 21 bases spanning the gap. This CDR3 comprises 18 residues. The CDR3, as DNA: TGTGCCAGCAGCCGGAAGGGAGCCTCCAGGAGAAACACCGGGGAGCTGTTTTTT. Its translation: CASSRKGASRRNTGELFF.

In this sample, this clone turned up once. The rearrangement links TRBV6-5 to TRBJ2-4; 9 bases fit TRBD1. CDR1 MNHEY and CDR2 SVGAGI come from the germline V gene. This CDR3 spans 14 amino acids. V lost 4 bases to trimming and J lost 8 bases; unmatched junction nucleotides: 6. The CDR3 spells CASSSGQGMHIQYF. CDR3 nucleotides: TGTGCCAGCAGTTCCGGACAGGGGATGCACATTCAGTACTTC.

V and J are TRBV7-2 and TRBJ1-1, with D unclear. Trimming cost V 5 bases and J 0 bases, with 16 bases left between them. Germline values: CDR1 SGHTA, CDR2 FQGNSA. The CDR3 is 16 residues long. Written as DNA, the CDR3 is TGTGCCAGCAGCCCTACGCAGTCGAGGGTGAACACTGAAGCTTTCTTT. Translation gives CASSPTQSRVNTEAFF.

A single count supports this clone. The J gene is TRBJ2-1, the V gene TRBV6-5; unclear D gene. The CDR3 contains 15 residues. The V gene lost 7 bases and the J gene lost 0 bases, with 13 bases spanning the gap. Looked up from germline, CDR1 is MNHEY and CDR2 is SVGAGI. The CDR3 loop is CASIPTRSSYNEQFF. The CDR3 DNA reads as TGTGCCAGCATCCCCACCCGAAGCTCCTACAATGAGCAGTTCTTC.

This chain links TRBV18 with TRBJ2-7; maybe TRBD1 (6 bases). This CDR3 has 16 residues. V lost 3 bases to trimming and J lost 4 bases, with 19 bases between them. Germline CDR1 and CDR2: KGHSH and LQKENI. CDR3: CASSPRRVGGGYEQYF. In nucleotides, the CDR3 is TGTGCCAGCTCACCGCGCCGGGTTGGGGGCGGATACGAGCAGTACTTC.

The CDR3 DNA follows: TGCGCCAGCAGCCACCCGGGACTAGTCTCAGCTGGAGCCAAAAACATTCAGTACTTC. It encodes CASSHPGLVSAGAKNIQYF. V is TRBV4-1 and J is TRBJ2-4, with 8 bases aligning to TRBD2. V lost 3 bases and J lost 0; bases outside the gene matches: 13. This CDR3 is 19 amino acids long. The germline V gene encodes CDR1 MGHRA and CDR2 YSYEKL.

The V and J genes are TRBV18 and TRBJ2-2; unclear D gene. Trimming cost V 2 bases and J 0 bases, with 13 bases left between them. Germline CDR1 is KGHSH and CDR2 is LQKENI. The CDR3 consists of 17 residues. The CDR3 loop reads CASSPFLWSSNTGELFF. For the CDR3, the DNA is TGTGCCAGCTCACCATTCCTATGGTCCTCGAACACCGGGGAGCTGTTTTTT.

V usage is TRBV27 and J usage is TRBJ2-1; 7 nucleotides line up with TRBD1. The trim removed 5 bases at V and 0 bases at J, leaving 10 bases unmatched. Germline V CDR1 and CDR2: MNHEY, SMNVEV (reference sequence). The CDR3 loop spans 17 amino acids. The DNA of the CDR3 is TGTGCCAGCAGTACCACAGGGGATAGAGGCTCCTACAATGAGCAGTTCTTC. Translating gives CASSTTGDRGSYNEQFF.

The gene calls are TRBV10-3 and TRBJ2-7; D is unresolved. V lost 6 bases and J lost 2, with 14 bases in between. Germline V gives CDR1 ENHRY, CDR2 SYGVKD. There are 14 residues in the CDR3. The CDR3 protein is CAISGQPNPYEQYF. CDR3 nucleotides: TGTGCCATCAGCGGTCAGCCCAACCCCTACGAGCAGTACTTC.